Listed below are T cell receptor beta chains from one sample, sequenced in a study of blood T cells in healthy people across ages. A single record per CDR3 protein comes from TCRdb applying MiXCR to the 5' RACE reads. The table records around 1,700,000 distinct CDR3 sequences, under 30% of them present only once. Sample: blood. The receptors stem from a woman aged 30 to 39 in good health. The CDR3 runs from the conserved cysteine through the conserved F or W. The D gene is left open where the match is weak. Clone sizes are given selectively: once, few, many, or a class where the clone is expanded.

>13|TRBJ2-5|.|TRBV29-1|.
TGCAGCTCACGGGGGTCCACCGGAGAGGCCCAGTACTTC
CSSRGSTGEAQYF
>14|TRBJ1-1|.|TRBV7-8|.
TGTGCCAGCAGCCCATCGCCAGCCAACACTGAAGCTTTCTTT
CASSPSPANTEAFF
>12|TRBJ2-7|.|TRBV2|.
TGTGCCAGCAGACTTCACCAGTACGAGCAGTACTTC
CASRLHQYEQYF
>11|TRBJ1-1|.|TRBV12-3/TRBV12-4|.
TGTGCCAGCAGTCTCCAGACTGCGGCTTTCTTT
CASSLQTAAFF
>16|TRBJ1-6|many|TRBV7-2|.
TGTGCCAGCAGCACCGGGACAACCATTAATAATTCACCCCTCCACTTT
CASSTGTTINNSPLHF
>18|TRBJ2-7|few|TRBV4-3|TRBD2
TGCGCCAGCAGCCAGACCACGGGGTTTAGCGGGAGTGGTTACGAGCAGTACTTC
CASSQTTGFSGSGYEQYF
>13|TRBJ2-3|.|TRBV9|.
TGTGCCAGCAGCGTAGTAGCCACAGATACGCAGTATTTT
CASSVVATDTQYF
>13|TRBJ2-7|.|TRBV27|.
TGTGCCAGCAGTTTCCGGCCTGACTACGAGCAGTACTTC
CASSFRPDYEQYF
>20|TRBJ2-1|.|TRBV27|TRBD2
TGTGCCAGCAGTCCCCACTTAGCGGGAGGGCGACTAAGCTCCTACAGTGAGCAGTTCTTC
CASSPHLAGGRLSSYSEQFF
>15|TRBJ2-5|.|TRBV6-5|TRBD2
TGTGCCAGCACTCTGACTAGCGGGGTATCTGAGACCCAGTACTTC
CASTLTSGVSETQYF
>12|TRBJ2-7|few|TRBV12-3/TRBV12-4|TRBD1
TGTGCCAGCAGGGGACAGCTCGACGAGCAGTACTTC
CASRGQLDEQYF
>16|TRBJ2-3|few|TRBV7-6|TRBD2
TGTGCCAGCAGAAGGGGGACTAGCCTCAGCACAGATACGCAGTATTTT
CASRRGTSLSTDTQYF
>14|TRBJ1-1|.|TRBV20-1|TRBD1
TGCAGTGCTAGCACATCGGACAGGACCACTGAAGCTTTCTTT
CSASTSDRTTEAFF
>15|TRBJ2-1|many|TRBV10-3|TRBD2
TGTGCCATCAGTGAGTTTGTAGCGGGAGGTAATGAGCAGTTCTTC
CAISEFVAGGNEQFF
>15|TRBJ1-1|.|TRBV6-2/TRBV6-3|.
TGTGCCAGCATGGGACGGCTTTCCCCGAACACTGAAGCTTTCTTT
CASMGRLSPNTEAFF
>16|TRBJ2-1|many|TRBV7-2|TRBD2
TGTGCCAGCAGCTTAACCGGGACTAGCGGATACAATGAGCAGTTCTTC
CASSLTGTSGYNEQFF
>17|TRBJ2-4|many|TRBV7-2|TRBD2
TGTGCCAGCAGCTTACCCGGGGGGGATGGAGCCAAAAACATTCAGTACTTC
CASSLPGGDGAKNIQYF
>18|TRBJ1-6|.|TRBV7-2|TRBD1
TGTGCCAGCAGCGCCGCCTTGGACAGGGCGCGCTATAATTCACCCCTCCACTTT
CASSAALDRARYNSPLHF
>14|TRBJ2-7|.|TRBV20-1|TRBD1
TGCAGTGCCCAGGGACAGGGGGCCTACAATGAGCAGTACTTC
CSAQGQGAYNEQYF
>13|TRBJ2-3|.|TRBV14|.
TGTGCCAGCGGGAGAATTAGCACAGATACGCAGTATTTT
CASGRISTDTQYF
>14|TRBJ1-5|.|TRBV12-3/TRBV12-4|TRBD1
TGTGCCAGCAGTCCGGGACAGGGGGGGAGGCCCCAGCATTTT
CASSPGQGGRPQHF
>14|TRBJ2-7|.|TRBV6-1|.
TGTGCCAGCAGTGATCCCGGGACGGTCTACGAGCAGTACTTC
CASSDPGTVYEQYF